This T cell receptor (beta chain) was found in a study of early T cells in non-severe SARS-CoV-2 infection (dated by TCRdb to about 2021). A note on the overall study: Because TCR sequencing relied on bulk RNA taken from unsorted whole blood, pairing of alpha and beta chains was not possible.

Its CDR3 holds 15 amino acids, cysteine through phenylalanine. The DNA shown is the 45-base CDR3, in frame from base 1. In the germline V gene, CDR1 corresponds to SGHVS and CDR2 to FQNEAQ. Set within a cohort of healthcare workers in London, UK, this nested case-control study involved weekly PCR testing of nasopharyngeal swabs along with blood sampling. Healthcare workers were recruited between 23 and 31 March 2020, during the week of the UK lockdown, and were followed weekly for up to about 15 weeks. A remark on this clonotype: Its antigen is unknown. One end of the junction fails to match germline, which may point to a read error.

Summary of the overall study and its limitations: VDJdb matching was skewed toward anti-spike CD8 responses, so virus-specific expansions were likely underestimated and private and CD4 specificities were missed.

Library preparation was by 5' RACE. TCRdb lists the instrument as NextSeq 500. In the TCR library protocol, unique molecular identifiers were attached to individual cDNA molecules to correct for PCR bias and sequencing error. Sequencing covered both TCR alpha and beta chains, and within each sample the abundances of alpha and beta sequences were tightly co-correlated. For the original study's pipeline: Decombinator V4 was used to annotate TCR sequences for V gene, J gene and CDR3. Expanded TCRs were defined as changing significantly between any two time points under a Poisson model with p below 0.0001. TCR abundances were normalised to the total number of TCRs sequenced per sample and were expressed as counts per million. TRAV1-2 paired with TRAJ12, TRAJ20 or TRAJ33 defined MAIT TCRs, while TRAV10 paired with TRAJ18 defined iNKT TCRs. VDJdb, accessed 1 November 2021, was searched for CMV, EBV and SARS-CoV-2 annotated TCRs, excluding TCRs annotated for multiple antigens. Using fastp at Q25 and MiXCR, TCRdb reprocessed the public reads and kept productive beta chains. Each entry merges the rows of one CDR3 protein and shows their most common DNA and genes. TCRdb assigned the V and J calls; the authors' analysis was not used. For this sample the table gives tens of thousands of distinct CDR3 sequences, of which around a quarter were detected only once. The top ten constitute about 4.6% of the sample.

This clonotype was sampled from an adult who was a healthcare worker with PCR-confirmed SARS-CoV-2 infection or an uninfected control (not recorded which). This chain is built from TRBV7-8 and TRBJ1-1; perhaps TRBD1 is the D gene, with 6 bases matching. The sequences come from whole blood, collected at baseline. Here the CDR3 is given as CASSFTGQANTEVFF. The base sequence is TGTGCCAGCAGCTTCACAGGGCAGGCGAACACTGAAGTTTTCTTT. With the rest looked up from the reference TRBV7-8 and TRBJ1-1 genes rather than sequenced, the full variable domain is GAGVSQSPRYKVAKRGQDVALRCDPISGHVSLFWYQQALGQGPEFLTYFQNEAQLDKSGLPSDRFFAERPEGSVSTLKIQRTQQEDSAVYLCASSFTGQANTEVFFGQGTRLTVV.